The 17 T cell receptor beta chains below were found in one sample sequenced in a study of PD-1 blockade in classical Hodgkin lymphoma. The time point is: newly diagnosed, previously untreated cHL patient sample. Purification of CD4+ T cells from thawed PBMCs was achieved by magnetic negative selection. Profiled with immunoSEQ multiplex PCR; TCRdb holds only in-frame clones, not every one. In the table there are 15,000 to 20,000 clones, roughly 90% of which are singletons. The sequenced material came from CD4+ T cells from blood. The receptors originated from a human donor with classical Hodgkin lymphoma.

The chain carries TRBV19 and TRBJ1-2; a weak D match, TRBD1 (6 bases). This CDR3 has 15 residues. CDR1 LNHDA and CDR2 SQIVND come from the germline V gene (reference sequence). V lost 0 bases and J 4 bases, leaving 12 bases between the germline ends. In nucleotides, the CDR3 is TGTGCCAGTAGTATAGATCGAGGACAGCCCTATGGCTACACCTTC. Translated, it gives CASSIDRGQPYGYTF.

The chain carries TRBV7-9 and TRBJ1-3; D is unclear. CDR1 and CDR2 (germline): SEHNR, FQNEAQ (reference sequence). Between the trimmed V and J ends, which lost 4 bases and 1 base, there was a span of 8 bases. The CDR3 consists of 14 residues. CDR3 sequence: CASSSGGSGNTIYF. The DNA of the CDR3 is TGTGCCAGCAGCTCGGGAGGATCTGGAAACACCATATATTTT.

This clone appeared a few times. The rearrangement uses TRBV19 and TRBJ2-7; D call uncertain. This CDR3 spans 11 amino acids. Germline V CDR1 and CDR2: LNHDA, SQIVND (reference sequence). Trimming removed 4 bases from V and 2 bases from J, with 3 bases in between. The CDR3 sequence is CASSSAYEQYF. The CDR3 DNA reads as TGTGCCAGTAGTAGCGCCTACGAGCAGTACTTC.

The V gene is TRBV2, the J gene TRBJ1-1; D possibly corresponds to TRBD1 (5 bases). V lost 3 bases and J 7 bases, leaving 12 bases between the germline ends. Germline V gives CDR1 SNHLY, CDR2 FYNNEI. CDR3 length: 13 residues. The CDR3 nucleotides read TGTGCCAGCAGTGAGGGGTTTACAGGTGAAGCTTTCTTT. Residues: CASSEGFTGEAFF.

DNA for the CDR3: TGTGCCTGGAGTGTACGGGGGATCGGGGAGACCCAGTACTTC. It translates to CAWSVRGIGETQYF. V gene TRBV30 combines with J gene TRBJ2-5; TRBD2 is a possible D gene (6 bases). Germline V lookup: CDR1 GTSNPN, CDR2 SVGIG (reference sequence). This CDR3 contains 14 residues. The ends were cut back, 0 bases at V and 5 bases at J, with 13 bases in the middle. The full variable domain, with the rest looked up from reference TRBV30 and TRBJ2-5, is SQTIHQWPATLVQPVGSPLSLECTVEGTSNPNLYWYRQAAGRGLQLLFYSVGIGQISSEVPQNLSASRPQDRQFILSSKKLLLSDSGFYLCAWSVRGIGETQYFGPGTRLLVL.

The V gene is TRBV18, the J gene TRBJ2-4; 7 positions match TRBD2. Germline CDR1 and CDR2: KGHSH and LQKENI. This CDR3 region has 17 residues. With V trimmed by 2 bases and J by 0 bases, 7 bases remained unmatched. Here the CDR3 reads CASSPMGLSLAKNIQYF. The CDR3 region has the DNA TGTGCCAGCTCACCAATGGGACTATCACTAGCCAAAAACATTCAGTACTTC.

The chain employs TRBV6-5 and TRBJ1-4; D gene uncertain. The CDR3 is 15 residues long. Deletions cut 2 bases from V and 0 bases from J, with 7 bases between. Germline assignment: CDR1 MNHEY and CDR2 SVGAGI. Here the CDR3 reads CASSYRKATNEKLFF. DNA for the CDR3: TGTGCCAGCAGTTACCGGAAGGCAACTAATGAAAAACTGTTTTTT.

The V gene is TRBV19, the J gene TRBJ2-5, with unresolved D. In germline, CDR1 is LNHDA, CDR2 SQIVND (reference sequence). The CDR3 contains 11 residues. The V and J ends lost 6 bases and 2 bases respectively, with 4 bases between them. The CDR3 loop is CASRGQETQYF. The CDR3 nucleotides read TGTGCCAGTAGAGGACAAGAGACCCAGTACTTC.

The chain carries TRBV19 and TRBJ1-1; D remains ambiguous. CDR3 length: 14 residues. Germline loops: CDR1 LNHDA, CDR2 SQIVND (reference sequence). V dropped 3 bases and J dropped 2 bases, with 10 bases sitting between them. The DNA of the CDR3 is TGTGCCAGTAGTATCAGCTTTGGTAACACTGAAGCTTTCTTT. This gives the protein CASSISFGNTEAFF. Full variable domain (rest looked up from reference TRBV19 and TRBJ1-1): DGGITQSPKYLFRKEGQNVTLSCEQNLNHDAMYWYRQDPGQGLRLIYYSQIVNDFQKGDIAEGYSVSREKKESFPLTVTSAQKNPTAFYLCASSISFGNTEAFFGQGTRLTVV.

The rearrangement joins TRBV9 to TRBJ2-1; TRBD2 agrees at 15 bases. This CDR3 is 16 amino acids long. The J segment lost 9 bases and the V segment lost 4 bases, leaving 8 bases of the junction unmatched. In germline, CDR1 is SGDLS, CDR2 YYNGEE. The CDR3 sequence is CASSRTSGRAEGEQFF. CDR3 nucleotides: TGTGCCAGCAGCCGGACTAGCGGGAGGGCGGAGGGTGAGCAGTTCTTC. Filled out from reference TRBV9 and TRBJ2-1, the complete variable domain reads DSGVTQTPKHLITATGQRVTLRCSPRSGDLSVYWYQQSLDQGLQFLIQYYNGEERAKGNILERFSAQQFPDLHSELNLSSLELGDSALYFCASSRTSGRAEGEQFFGPGTRLTVL.

The CDR3 DNA sequence: TGCAGTGCTAGTCCCTCAGAGACCCAGTACTTC. Its translation is CSASPSETQYF. The genes are TRBV20-1 and TRBJ2-5; no reliable D call. CDR3 length: 11 amino acids. The V gene lost 3 bases and the J gene lost 4 bases, with 6 bases spanning the gap. Germline V gene lookup returns CDR1 DFQATT and CDR2 SNEGSKA (reference sequence).

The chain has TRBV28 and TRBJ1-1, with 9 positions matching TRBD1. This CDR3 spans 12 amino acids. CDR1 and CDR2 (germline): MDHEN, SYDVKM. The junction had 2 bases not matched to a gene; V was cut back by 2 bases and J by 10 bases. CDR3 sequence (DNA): TGTGCCAGCAGTTTACCGACAGGGGGAGCTTTCTTT. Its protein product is CASSLPTGGAFF.

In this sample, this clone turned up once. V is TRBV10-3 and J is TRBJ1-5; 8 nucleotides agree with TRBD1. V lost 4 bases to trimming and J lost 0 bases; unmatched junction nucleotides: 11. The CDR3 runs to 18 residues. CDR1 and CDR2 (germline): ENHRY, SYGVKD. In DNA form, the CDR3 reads TGTGCCATCAGTGCCCGGCAGGGGGCTGGGGGTAGCAATCAGCCCCAGCATTTT. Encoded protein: CAISARQGAGGSNQPQHF.

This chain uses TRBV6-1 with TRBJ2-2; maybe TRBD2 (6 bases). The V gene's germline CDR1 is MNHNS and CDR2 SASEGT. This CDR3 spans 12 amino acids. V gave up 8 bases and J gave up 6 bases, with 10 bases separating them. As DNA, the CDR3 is TGTGCCAGCCGACTAGTCGCCGGGGAGCTGTTTTTT. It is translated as CASRLVAGELFF.

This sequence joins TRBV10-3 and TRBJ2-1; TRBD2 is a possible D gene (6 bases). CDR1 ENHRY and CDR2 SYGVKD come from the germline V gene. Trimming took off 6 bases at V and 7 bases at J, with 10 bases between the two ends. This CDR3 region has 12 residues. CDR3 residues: CAISTGGNEQFF. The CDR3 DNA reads TGTGCCATCAGCACCGGAGGGAATGAGCAGTTCTTC.

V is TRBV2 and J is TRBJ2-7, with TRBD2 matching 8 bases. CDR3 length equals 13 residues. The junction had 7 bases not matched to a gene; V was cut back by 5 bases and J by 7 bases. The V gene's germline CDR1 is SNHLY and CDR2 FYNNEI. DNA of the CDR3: TGTGCCAGCAGTAACGGGAGGGAGCGGGAGCAGTACTTC. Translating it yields CASSNGREREQYF.

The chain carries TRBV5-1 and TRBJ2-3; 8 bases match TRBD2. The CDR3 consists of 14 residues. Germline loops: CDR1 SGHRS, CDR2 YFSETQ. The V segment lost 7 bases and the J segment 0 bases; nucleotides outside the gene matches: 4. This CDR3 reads CASLAGPSTDTQYF. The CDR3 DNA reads TGCGCCAGCTTAGCGGGGCCCAGCACAGATACGCAGTATTTT.